The clone carrying this TCR beta chain was recorded only once. This sample stems from a study of blood T cell repertoires in COVID-19. The overall study: There were acute and convalescent COVID-19 samples, and they came from the United States, Italy and Spain. Sample material is recorded as cDNA or gDNA derived from T cells, B-cell-depleted T cells, or PBMCs.

From germline, CDR1 is SGHRS and CDR2 YFSETQ. With 1 base removed from V and 6 bases from J, the gap between germline ends came to 9 bases. This CDR3 has 13 amino acids. Original analysis: Reference gene primers were amplified, and this amplification served to estimate nucleated cell counts. Sequenced by immunoSEQ multiplex PCR; TCRdb stores in-frame clones only, minus some. That table is the source of V, J and clone size, and D and trimming were worked out from the DNA. The table includes 250,000 or so clones, 75% to 85% detected once. The receptor comes from a man in his forties or fifties who had recovered from COVID-19. The sequenced material came from peripheral blood. V usage is TRBV5-1 and J usage is TRBJ2-3; the D is unclear. The CDR3 region is CASSLNSGDTQYF. Here the CDR3 DNA reads TGCGCCAGCAGCTTGAACTCCGGGGATACGCAGTATTTT.